The 21 T cell receptor beta chains below were found in one sample sequenced in a study of molecular identifiers for immune sequencing clone quantification. One entry per CDR3 protein results from TCRdb running MiXCR on the PCR reads. The sample includes over 550,000 distinct CDR3 sequences, less than 30% of them seen just once. The sequencing input was naive CD8+ T cells from blood, with Jurkat cell RNA spiked in. Described subset: FACS-sorted CD8+CD4-CCR7+CD45RA+ naive T cells. The source is a human donor in good health. Some libraries in this study had Jurkat cell RNA spiked in.

The chain uses TRBV15 and TRBJ2-5; a possible D gene is TRBD2 (6 bases). CDR1 and CDR2 (germline): LNHNV, YYDKDF (reference sequence). CDR3 length equals 13 residues. V was cut by 5 bases and J by 4 bases, with 11 bases left in between. CDR3 region: CATSGTWAETQYF. The CDR3 DNA is TGTGCCACCAGCGGGACTTGGGCAGAGACCCAGTACTTC.

In its sample, this clonotype was seen a few times. The gene calls are TRBV7-9 and TRBJ1-2; D call uncertain. CDR3 size: 15 residues. CDR1 SEHNR and CDR2 FQNEAQ come from the germline V gene (reference sequence). Trimming removed 3 bases at V and 6 bases at J, with 17 bases between. The chain's CDR3 is CASSFRPEKRDGYTF. CDR3 sequence (DNA): TGTGCCAGCAGCTTTAGGCCTGAAAAGCGCGATGGCTACACCTTC. The whole variable domain, filled in from reference TRBV7-9 and TRBJ1-2, reads DTGVSQNPRHKITKRGQNVTFRCDPISEHNRLYWYRQTLGQGPEFLTYFQNEAQLEKSRLLSDRFSAERPKGSFSTLEIQRTEQGDSAMYLCASSFRPEKRDGYTFGSGTRLTVV.

V and J are TRBV3-2 and TRBJ2-7; the table's D call of TRBD2 was not tested on the DNA. TRBV3-2 is marked as a pseudogene. This CDR3 comprises 16 residues. CDR3 nucleotide sequence: TGTGCCAGCGGCCAAGTGCCGGGAGGGCACCCCCACGAGCAGTGCTTC. Protein product: CASGQVPGGHPHEQCF.

V is TRBV28 and J is TRBJ2-4, with D hard to call. Germline CDR1 MDHEN, CDR2 SYDVKM. The V end lost 5 bases, the J end lost 2 bases, and 10 bases lay between the germline ends. The CDR3 totals 14 residues. The CDR3: CASSPLGTKNIQYF. The DNA for the CDR3 is TGTGCCAGCAGTCCCCTGGGGACCAAAAACATTCAGTACTTC.

At least ten counts were recorded for this clonotype. The chain carries TRBV7-9 and TRBJ1-1; the D is unclear. V was pared by 5 bases and J by 1 base, with 5 bases between. Per germline, CDR1 SEHNR and CDR2 FQNEAQ (reference sequence). The CDR3 is 12 amino acids. CDR3 loop: CASSTTNTEAFF. Written as DNA, the CDR3 is TGTGCCAGCAGCACCACGAACACTGAAGCTTTCTTT.

This clonotype was counted between two and nine times. This rearrangement joins TRBV3-1 to TRBJ2-7; maybe TRBD2 (5 bases). The CDR3 is made up of 16 amino acids. Germline CDR1 reads LGHDT; CDR2 reads YNNKEL (reference sequence). Trimming removed 3 bases at V and 0 bases at J, with 15 bases between. The CDR3 reads CASSQGSALSSYEQYF. CDR3 DNA sequence: TGTGCCAGCAGCCAGGGGAGCGCGTTAAGCTCCTACGAGCAGTACTTC.

This clonotype was counted a few times. The V and J genes are TRBV20-1 and TRBJ2-1; no definite D call. Germline-derived CDR1 and CDR2 are DFQATT and SNEGSKA (reference sequence). This CDR3 has 13 residues. The CDR3 is CSLQFTSYNEQFF. In DNA form, the CDR3 reads TGCAGCTTACAGTTTACCTCCTACAATGAGCAGTTCTTC.

This clonotype was seen many times. The chain links TRBV12-5 to TRBJ2-1, with 7 positions matching TRBD1. This CDR3 has 15 amino acids. Germline V gene sequence: CDR1 LGHNT, CDR2 FRNRAP. The V and J ends lost 6 bases and 11 bases, in that order; junction bases with no gene match: 16. In DNA, the CDR3 is TGTGCTAGTGGAGGGGGCCCTGACTCCCCCTACAAGCAGTTCTTC. Its protein is CASGGGPDSPYKQFF. Drawing the rest from reference TRBV12-5 and TRBJ2-1, the complete variable domain is DARVTQTPRHKVTEMGQEVTMRCQPILGHNTVFWYRQTMMQGLELLAYFRNRAPLDDSGMPKDRFSAEMPDATLATLKIQPSEPRDSAVYFCASGGGPDSPYKQFFGPGTRLTVL.

Concerning this clonotype itself: A read error may be the cause here, since a much bigger clone is one base away. This chain uses TRBV11-2 with TRBJ2-1; no firm D call. Looked up from germline, CDR1 is SGHAT and CDR2 is FQNNGV. This CDR3 region has 15 residues. Trimming removed 2 bases from V and 8 bases from J, with 16 bases in between. In nucleotides, the CDR3 is TGTGCCAGCAGCTTATCCTTCTCAGAGAAGGATGAGCAGTTCTTC. This encodes CASSLSFSEKDEQFF.

This clonotype showed up just a few times. The CDR3 DNA sequence: TGTGCCAGCAGCTTCGACCCGCCGGGACAGGGACTTTTGACTGAAGCTTTCTTT. This sequence encodes CASSFDPPGQGLLTEAFF. The chain combines TRBV7-9 with TRBJ1-1, with 9 bases fitting TRBD1. Germline V gives CDR1 SEHNR, CDR2 FQNEAQ (reference sequence). The ends lost 3 bases at V and 5 bases at J; junction bases unmatched: 16. The CDR3 is 18 residues long.

The rearrangement links TRBV2 to TRBJ2-7; D is perhaps TRBD1 (7 bases). The CDR3 length is 13 residues. Germline V lookup: CDR1 SNHLY, CDR2 FYNNEI. V lost 6 bases to trimming and J lost 3 bases, with 12 bases between them. CDR3 nucleotide sequence: TGTGCCAGCAGAGGAGGGGACAGCTACGAGCAGTACTTC. This codes for CASRGGDSYEQYF. The full variable domain, completed using reference TRBV2 and TRBJ2-7, is EPEVTQTPSHQVTQMGQEVILRCVPISNHLYFYWYRQILGQKVEFLVSFYNNEISEKSEIFDDQFSVERPDGSNFTLKIRSTKLEDSAMYFCASRGGDSYEQYFGPGTRLTVT.

The V and J genes are TRBV6-2 or TRBV6-3 and TRBJ2-5; 11 bases agree with TRBD2. The V and J ends lost 0 bases and 5 bases, in that order; junction bases with no gene match: 5. This CDR3 spans 16 amino acids. Germline V gene sequence: CDR1 MNHEY, CDR2 SVGEGT. This CDR3 reads CASSYSVASGRETQYF. The CDR3 nucleotides read TGTGCCAGCAGTTACTCGGTCGCTAGCGGGAGGGAGACCCAGTACTTC.

The chain links TRBV4-3 to TRBJ1-2; D is unclear. The CDR3 is 17 amino acids. Germline-derived CDR1 and CDR2 are LGHNA and YSLEER. V was trimmed by 0 bases and J by 1 base, leaving 15 bases between them. CDR3 DNA: TGCGCCAGCAGCCAAGATCCTCCGTCTTCACATAACTATGGCTACACCTTC. Encoded protein: CASSQDPPSSHNYGYTF.

Remarks on this clonotype: This clone may be a read error of a much larger clone one base away. The chain combines TRBV7-9 with TRBJ2-5; D might be TRBD1 or TRBD2, each matching 5 bases. In germline, CDR1 is SEHNR, CDR2 FQNEAQ (reference sequence). The CDR3 consists of 16 residues. CDR3 in DNA: TGTGCCAGCAACGAATTAGGGCTAGAAGGGACCGGGACCCGGTACTTC. It codes for CASNELGLEGTGTRYF.

In this sample, this clonotype turned up many times. The chain has TRBV10-3 and TRBJ2-3, with D perhaps matching TRBD2 (7 bases). Germline values: CDR1 ENHRY, CDR2 SYGVKD. CDR3 size: 15 residues. V was clipped by 2 bases and J by 3 bases, with 12 bases between them. The CDR3 reads CAISEAGATTDTQYF. DNA of the CDR3: TGTGCCATCAGTGAGGCGGGGGCAACTACAGATACGCAGTATTTT.

This chain uses TRBV13 with TRBJ1-1; D possibly corresponds to TRBD1 (5 bases). The ends were cut back, 0 bases at V and 1 base at J, with 12 bases in the middle. The germline gives CDR1 PRHDT, CDR2 FYEKMQ (reference sequence). CDR3 length: 16 residues. CDR3 sequence (DNA): TGTGCCAGCAGCTTAGGAGCGGGGGTAGGGAACACTGAAGCTTTCTTT. Translation: CASSLGAGVGNTEAFF.

The chain uses TRBV27 and TRBJ2-5; perhaps TRBD2 as D (7 bases). Germline V gene lookup returns CDR1 MNHEY and CDR2 SMNVEV (reference sequence). The CDR3 contains 15 residues. Trimming cost V 7 bases and J 5 bases, with 20 bases left between them. CDR3: CASKRGGGADETQYF. CDR3 nucleotide sequence: TGTGCCAGCAAGCGGGGAGGGGGGGCGGATGAGACCCAGTACTTC.

This clonotype was counted ten times or more. Sequence at one end of the junction differs from germline and may be a read error. This chain links TRBV12-3 or TRBV12-4 with TRBJ1-1; 9 nucleotides agree with TRBD1. This CDR3 has 14 residues. The CDR3 sequence is CASSLDRGNTEAFF. CDR3 sequence (DNA): TGCGCCAGCAGCTTGGACAGGGGAAACACTGAAGCTTTCTTT.

This clonotype was observed a handful of times. The genes are TRBV19 and TRBJ2-5, with D maybe TRBD2 (6 bases). Germline V gives CDR1 LNHDA, CDR2 SQIVND (reference sequence). V shed 5 bases and J shed 0 bases, with 10 bases lying between them. This CDR3 is built from 14 residues. The CDR3, as DNA: TGTGCCAGTAGTGGGGGGACGTACCAAGAGACCCAGTACTTC. This encodes CASSGGTYQETQYF.

As regards this clonotype: Possible read error: a much larger clone is one base away. The chain couples TRBV9 to TRBJ2-7; D is perhaps TRBD2 (5 bases). CDR3 length equals 16 residues. Germline CDR1 is SGDLS and CDR2 is YYNGEE. CDR3 protein: CASSVFPVSGPYAQYF. CDR3 DNA sequence: TGTGCCAGCAGCGTATTCCCCGTGAGCGGTCCCTACGCGCAGTACTTC.

This clonotype was recorded only once. The gene calls are TRBV6-6 and TRBJ2-7, with D hard to call. Germline-derived CDR1 and CDR2 are MNHNY and SVGAGI (reference sequence). V gave up 5 bases and J gave up 2 bases, with 13 bases separating them. The CDR3 has 14 residues. The CDR3 DNA reads as TGTGCCAGCAGTGGCCCGACAAGTCCCTACGAGCAGTACTTC. Its translation: CASSGPTSPYEQYF.